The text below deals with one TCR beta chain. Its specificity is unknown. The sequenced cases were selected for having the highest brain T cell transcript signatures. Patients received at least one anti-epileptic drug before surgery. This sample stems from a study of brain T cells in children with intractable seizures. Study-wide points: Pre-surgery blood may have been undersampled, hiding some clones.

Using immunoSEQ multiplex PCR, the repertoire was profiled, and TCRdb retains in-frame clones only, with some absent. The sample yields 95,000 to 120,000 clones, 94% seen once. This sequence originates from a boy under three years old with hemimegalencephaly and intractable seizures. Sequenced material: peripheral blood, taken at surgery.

CDR3 residues: CASSTGGGTSTYEQYF. As DNA, the CDR3 is TGTGCCAGCAGCACAGGGGGTGGGACTTCAACCTACGAGCAGTACTTC. This sequence joins TRBV9 and TRBJ2-7, with 8 positions matching TRBD1. The CDR3 runs to 16 residues. The germline V gene has CDR1 SGDLS and CDR2 YYNGEE. With V trimmed by 4 bases and J by 2 bases, 11 bases remained unmatched.